This T cell receptor beta chain was profiled in a study of cytomegalovirus exposure and HLA in healthy donors. Study results and limitations: Researchers reported from a later analysis that most CMV-associated TCR beta chains appeared HLA-restricted. Investigators reported 150 to 200 TCR beta chains as tied to cytomegalovirus.

The PCR was carried out with 60 Vbeta primers and 13 Jbeta primers. Profiling relied on immunoSEQ multiplex PCR, and the TCRdb table lists in-frame clones only, not all of them. In total, the table holds about 52,000 clones. Germline V gene sequence: CDR1 SGHAT, CDR2 FQNNGV. Trimming took off 1 base at V and 0 bases at J, with 9 bases between the two ends. This CDR3 has 15 amino acids. Comments on this clone: Antigen specificity is unknown.

Sample: PBMCs. The V call is TRBV11-2, the J call TRBJ1-2, with D perhaps matching TRBD1 (5 bases). The origin of this receptor is a woman aged 55-70 years in good health and CMV-seropositive. The DNA for the CDR3 is TGTGCCAGCAGCTTAGGGGAGGGGCCTAACTATGGCTACACCTTC. The encoded protein is CASSLGEGPNYGYTF.